This T cell receptor beta chain was sequenced during a study of T cells after yellow fever vaccination. Looking at the study overall: Fractions containing few cells were prepared with SMART-Seq v4 Ultra Low Input. Study-wide findings and caveats: It was a weaker secondary response, yet one that peaked faster, at day 5 versus 15. Among primary-vaccination clones, most reappeared after the booster, at 96% for CD4 and more than 75% for CD8.

The CDR3 sequence is 11 residues long. V was trimmed by 6 bases and J by 7 bases, leaving 6 bases between them. 5'RACE template switching generated TCR cDNA, adding a universal primer site and UMIs. TCRdb ran MiXCR on the 5' RACE reads and lists one entry per CDR3 protein. The data hold approximately 160,000 distinct CDR3 sequences, with roughly 6.2% observed a single time. This clonotype showed up just a few times. Its antigen is as yet unknown. The chain joins TRBV12-3 or TRBV12-4 to TRBJ2-2, with no clear D. The sequencing here drew on CD4+ T cells sorted from PBMCs, taken on the day of the first yellow fever vaccination. The sequence came from a man aged 18-30 years who received the YFV17D yellow fever vaccine. CDR3 region: CASSRVGELFF. The CDR3 DNA reads as TGTGCCAGCAGCAGAGTCGGGGAGCTGTTTTTT.